The source of this TCR beta chain is a study of Ad26.COV2.S vaccination and SARS-CoV-2 variants. The method was immunoSEQ multiplex PCR; TCRdb's version includes in-frame clones alone and lacks a portion of them. The sample gives some 500,000 clones, 89% of which show up once; 2% to 3% is in the top ten. Overall study results and limits: The TCR breadth and depth analyses may have produced an underestimate of total T cell responses.

The germline V gene has CDR1 SGHNT and CDR2 YYREEE (reference sequence). This CDR3 region has 14 residues. V was shortened by 0 bases and J by 4 bases, with 10 bases between the two germline ends. The treatment: 15 to 20 received Ad26.COV2.S at low or high dose, single or two shots; several received placebo; per-sample allocation not given. Specimens were obtained on day 63 following the first vaccine or placebo injection. An Ad26 vector that expressed Wuhan-strain SARS-CoV-2 spike constituted the vaccine. On this clone: Its target is unknown.

The rearrangement joins TRBV5-4 to TRBJ2-5, with unresolved D. This TCR was recovered from a person between 18 and 59 years old who received the Ad26.COV2.S COVID-19 vaccine or a placebo. This specimen consisted of peripheral blood, obtained in a trial of Ad26.COV2.S vaccine versus placebo. CDR3 loop: CASSLGRKRETQYF. The CDR3 DNA reads as TGTGCCAGCAGCTTGGGACGAAAGCGAGAGACCCAGTACTTC.